The sequence of this T cell receptor (beta chain) was determined in a study of technical replicates of blood from a few donors. Germline CDR1 reads SQVTM; CDR2 reads ANQGSEA. Between the trimmed V and J ends, which lost 4 bases and 6 bases, there was a span of 12 bases. The CDR3 contains 12 residues. Clones were sequenced by immunoSEQ multiplex PCR, and TCRdb holds only the in-frame ones, with some missing. Among under 90,000 clones, roughly 98% were seen once, and the ten largest hold 0.15%. What was sequenced was T cells isolated from PBMCs. This rearrangement joins TRBV29-1 to TRBJ1-1; D remains ambiguous. This TCR came from a human donor in good health. CDR3 coding DNA: TGCAGCGTTGTGCCGGTTCGGGCTGAAGCTTTCTTT. It encodes CSVVPVRAEAFF. Using reference TRBV29-1 and TRBJ1-1 for the parts outside the CDR3, the full variable domain is SAVISQKPSRDICQRGTSLTIQCQVDSQVTMMFWYRQQPGQSLTLIATANQGSEATYESGFVIDKFPISRPNLTFSTLTVSNMSPEDSSIYLCSVVPVRAEAFFGQGTRLTVV.